The 5 T cell receptor beta chains given below trace back to one sample, sequenced in a study of blood T cell repertoires in COVID-19. Only in-frame clones appear in the TCRdb table, and some are missing; sequencing was by immunoSEQ multiplex PCR. The sample holds more than 150,000 clones, about 72% seen once. The material sequenced was PBMCs or T cells enriched from blood (not recorded which). The source of these receptors is a woman aged 50 to 60 who had recovered from COVID-19.

The rearrangement links TRBV27 to TRBJ1-6; D ambiguous. Germline V gene lookup returns CDR1 MNHEY and CDR2 SMNVEV (reference sequence). This CDR3 contains 17 residues. V was pared by 1 base and J by 2 bases, with 12 bases between. CDR3 sequence (DNA): TGTGCCAGCAGTTTATACGTCCAGAATCCCTATAATTCACCCCTCCACTTT. Protein product: CASSLYVQNPYNSPLHF.

Remarks on this clone: Other DNA sequences in the same sample also yield this CDR3. The gene calls are TRBV7-2 and TRBJ1-5, with 8 nucleotides matching TRBD1. The length of the CDR3 is 14 residues. The V gene end was trimmed by 5 bases and the J gene end by 4 bases; junction bases not matched to a gene: 4. Per germline, CDR1 SGHTA and CDR2 FQGNSA. The CDR3 region is CASSLRQGNQPQHF. Here the CDR3 DNA reads TGTGCCAGCAGCCTCAGACAGGGGAATCAGCCCCAGCATTTT.

The chain is built from TRBV7-2 and TRBJ2-7; TRBD1 aligns across 8 bases. The CDR3 sequence is 15 residues long. CDR1 SGHTA and CDR2 FQGNSA come from the germline V gene. The V gene end was trimmed by 1 base and the J gene end by 3 bases; junction bases not matched to a gene: 5. CDR3 amino acids: CASSLGLGQGYEQYF. DNA of the CDR3: TGTGCCAGCAGCTTAGGTCTCGGACAGGGCTACGAGCAGTACTTC.

This chain links TRBV3-1 (or the pseudogene TRBV3-2) with TRBJ1-6, with 7 nucleotides matching TRBD1. CDR3 size: 16 residues. CDR1 is LGHDT, CDR2 YNNKEL, per germline (reference sequence). The junction had 14 bases not matched to a gene; V was cut back by 1 base and J by 14 bases. The CDR3 bases are TGTGCCAGCAGCCAAGGCCCGGGACAGAGTGTAGGTACCCTCCACTTT. This gives the protein CASSQGPGQSVGTLHF.

The V call is TRBV18, the J call TRBJ1-1; maybe TRBD1 (5 bases). The germline V gene has CDR1 KGHSH and CDR2 LQKENI. V shed 3 bases and J shed 0 bases, with 17 bases lying between them. The CDR3 runs to 17 residues. Here the CDR3 DNA reads TGTGCCAGCTCACCTAATGGGGGGTCCCCAATGAACACTGAAGCTTTCTTT. Translating it yields CASSPNGGSPMNTEAFF.